This T cell receptor beta chain was documented in a study of blood T cell repertoires in COVID-19. Looking at the study overall: Sample material is recorded as cDNA or gDNA derived from T cells, B-cell-depleted T cells, or PBMCs.

Enrollees, about 18 to 95 years old, lived in approximately 25 US areas. Categorization into cohorts depended on clinical history that participants reported. The CDR3 is 14 residues long. CDR1 MNHEY and CDR2 SVGAGI come from the germline V gene. The V end lost 7 bases, the J end lost 6 bases, and 19 bases lay between the germline ends. The authors' processing: Amplified reference gene primers provided the basis for estimating nucleated cell counts. Data came from immunoSEQ multiplex PCR; TCRdb stores just in-frame clones and leaves some out. The D gene and trimming were derived from the DNA, and the V and J assignments and clone size from that table. The table records 150,000 or so clones, over 80% of them present only once.

The sequenced sample was PBMCs or T cells enriched from blood (not recorded which). The clonotype was recovered from a woman between 45 and 65 years old who had been exposed to COVID-19. The rearrangement uses TRBV6-5 and TRBJ2-7; weak D call: TRBD2 (7 bases). DNA of the CDR3: TGTGCCAGCACTTCATTGACTGGGGGGGCCGAGCAGTACTTC. Residues: CASTSLTGGAEQYF.